This T cell receptor beta chain was captured by sequencing in a study of T cells in Graves' hyperthyroidism and ophthalmopathy. Study conclusions and caveats: Most clonotypes expanded in the thyroid (above 0.001) were also present in blood. In simple terms, a model built on 13 V-J features told ophthalmopathy apart from stable hyperthyroidism.

Patients were excluded because of uncontrolled infection, other autoimmune disease, pregnancy or lactation. This clonotype appeared many times. Its cognate antigen is unknown. This CDR3 is built from 13 residues. V was pared by 0 bases and J by 4 bases, with 7 bases between. Germline V lookup: CDR1 SGHDT, CDR2 YYEEEE. Amplified regions were TCR beta CDR3 sequences from RNA transcripts. RT-PCR in the first round (using the HTBI primer set) targeted the TCR CDR3. TCRdb fed the multiplex PCR reads into MiXCR, producing one record per CDR3 protein. The sample consists of about 510,000 distinct CDR3 sequences, 40% to 50% of them appearing once.

The receptor's source is an adult woman with Graves' disease, either hyperthyroidism or ophthalmopathy (not recorded which). The sample comprised peripheral blood or thyroid tissue (not recorded which). The V call is TRBV5-6, the J call TRBJ1-2; D remains ambiguous. The CDR3 nucleotides read TGTGCCAGCAGCTTGGCCCAGTTCTATGGCTACACCTTC. Its translation is CASSLAQFYGYTF.